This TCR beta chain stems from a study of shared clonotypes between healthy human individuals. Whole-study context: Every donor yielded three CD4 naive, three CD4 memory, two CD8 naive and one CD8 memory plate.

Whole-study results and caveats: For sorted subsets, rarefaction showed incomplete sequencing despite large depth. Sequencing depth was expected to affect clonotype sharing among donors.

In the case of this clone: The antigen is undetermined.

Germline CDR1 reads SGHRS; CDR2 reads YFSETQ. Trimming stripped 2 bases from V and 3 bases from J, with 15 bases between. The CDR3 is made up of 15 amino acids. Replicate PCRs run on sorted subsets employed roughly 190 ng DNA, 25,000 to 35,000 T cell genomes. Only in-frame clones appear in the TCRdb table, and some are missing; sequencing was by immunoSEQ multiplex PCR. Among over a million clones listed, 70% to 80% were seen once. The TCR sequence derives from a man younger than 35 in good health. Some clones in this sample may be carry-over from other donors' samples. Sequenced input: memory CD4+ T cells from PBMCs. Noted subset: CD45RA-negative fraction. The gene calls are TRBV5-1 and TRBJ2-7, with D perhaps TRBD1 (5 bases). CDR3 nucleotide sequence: TGCGCCAGCAGCTTTGAGACAGCCGGAAGCTACGAGCAGTACTTC. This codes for CASSFETAGSYEQYF.